This entry is about one T cell receptor beta chain. Its antigen is undetermined. Clones were read by immunoSEQ multiplex PCR, and TCRdb kept only the in-frame ones, dropping some. Of some 77,000 clones listed, around 87% are singletons. This CDR3 has 14 residues. Germline V lookup: CDR1 LNHDA, CDR2 SQIVND (reference sequence). Trimming pared 3 bases from V and 11 bases from J, leaving 16 bases between. The entry originates in a study of radiotherapy plus CTLA-4 blockade in lung cancer. Study-wide background: Of all patients, around 20% responded objectively and roughly 31% showed disease control.

Study-wide points: Subsequent to radiotherapy plus ipilimumab, tumor-derived TCR clones underwent expansion in blood.

The J gene is TRBJ1-4, the V gene TRBV19; D possibly corresponds to TRBD1 (5 bases). This clonotype was sampled from a human donor with non-small cell lung cancer who had a partial response to radiotherapy plus ipilimumab. This material consisted of peripheral blood, taken from a patient treated with radiotherapy plus ipilimumab. This CDR3 is CASSIDPTRGKLFF. In nucleotides, the CDR3 is TGTGCCAGTAGTATTGACCCCACCCGGGGGAAACTGTTTTTT.